These 8 T cell receptor beta chains originate from one sample sequenced in a study of blood T cell repertoires in COVID-19. Repertoires were generated with immunoSEQ multiplex PCR, while TCRdb's copy carries only in-frame clones and drops some. The repertoire holds under 350,000 clones, with around 85% as singletons. The sample taken for sequencing was PBMCs or T cells enriched from blood (not recorded which). The receptors originated from a woman between 40 and 55 years old with acute COVID-19.

This clone was found once. V gene TRBV15 combines with J gene TRBJ2-5; tentative D call: TRBD1 (6 bases). The CDR3 length is 15 residues. CDR1 LNHNV and CDR2 YYDKDF come from the germline V gene (reference sequence). Deletions cut 1 base from V and 4 bases from J, with 13 bases between. The DNA of the CDR3 is TGTGCCACCAGCAGAGTTGGGCTCAGGGGAGAGACCCAGTACTTC. It yields the protein CATSRVGLRGETQYF.

The J gene is TRBJ2-2, the V gene TRBV11-1; D is perhaps TRBD1 (6 bases). The germline V and J ends were trimmed by 1 base and 2 bases, with 11 bases remaining between them. Germline lookup yields CDR1 SGHAT and CDR2 FQDESV (reference sequence). The length of the CDR3 is 16 residues. This chain's CDR3 is CASSLGGQLNTGELFF. Written as DNA, the CDR3 is TGTGCCAGCAGCTTAGGCGGACAGTTAAACACCGGGGAGCTGTTTTTT. Looking up the rest from reference TRBV11-1 and TRBJ2-2 gives the full variable domain: EAEVAQSPRYKITEKSQAVAFWCDPISGHATLYWYRQILGQGPELLVQFQDESVVDDSQLPKDRFSAERLKGVDSTLKIQPAELGDSAMYLCASSLGGQLNTGELFFGEGSRLTVL.

The chain recombines TRBV18 with TRBJ2-7; 12 bases fit TRBD1. V was pared by 0 bases and J by 4 bases, with 4 bases of the junction left unmatched. The CDR3 runs 16 residues. The germline CDR1 and CDR2 sequences are KGHSH and LQKENI. This CDR3 reads CASSPPRDRGQYEQYF. As DNA, the CDR3 is TGTGCCAGCTCACCACCCCGGGACAGGGGGCAATACGAGCAGTACTTC.

The chain recombines TRBV19 with TRBJ1-5, with D hard to call. Trimming removed 6 bases at V and 2 bases at J, with 14 bases between. The CDR3 has 15 residues. The germline CDR1 and CDR2 sequences are LNHDA and SQIVND (reference sequence). Here the CDR3 DNA reads TGTGCCAGTAGGTTCCAGGTTTGGGGCAATCAGCCCCAGCATTTT. Its protein is CASRFQVWGNQPQHF.

The CDR3 loop reads CASGQNTEAFF. The CDR3 DNA follows: TGTGCCAGTGGACAGAACACTGAAGCTTTCTTT. This chain links TRBV19 with TRBJ1-1; perhaps TRBD1 as D (5 bases). Trimming took off 8 bases at V and 1 base at J, with 5 bases between the two ends. Looked up from germline, CDR1 is LNHDA and CDR2 is SQIVND (reference sequence). The CDR3 has 11 residues.

The chain carries TRBV11-2 and TRBJ2-6; D is unclear. The CDR3 is made up of 16 amino acids. Germline assignment: CDR1 SGHAT and CDR2 FQNNGV. V was pared by 3 bases and J by 0 bases, with 9 bases between. For the CDR3, the DNA is TGTGCCAGCAGCTTCGCAGGCAACTCTGGGGCCAACGTCCTGACTTTC. This encodes CASSFAGNSGANVLTF.

Details on this clone: One end of the junction does not line up with germline, which may come from a read error. J is TRBJ2-3 and V is TRBV6-1; D may be TRBD1 (5 bases). The CDR3 loop spans 12 amino acids. The germline V gene encodes CDR1 MNHNS and CDR2 SASEGT. The chain's CDR3 is CASTERGDTQYF. CDR3 in DNA: TGTGCCAGCACTGAAAGGGGAGATACGCAGTATTTT.

This chain links TRBV28 with TRBJ1-2; 8 nucleotides match TRBD1. Germline trimming cut 6 bases from V and 4 bases from J; bases unmatched to any gene: 4. The germline V gene encodes CDR1 MDHEN and CDR2 SYDVKM. This CDR3 has 13 amino acids. CDR3 residues: CASRPGQVYGYTF. CDR3 nucleotides: TGTGCCAGCAGACCGGGACAGGTCTATGGCTACACCTTC.